This TCR beta chain comes out of a study of blood T cell repertoires in COVID-19. Study summary: The origin of the acute and convalescent COVID-19 samples was the United States, Italy and Spain. Sample material is recorded as cDNA or gDNA derived from T cells, B-cell-depleted T cells, or PBMCs.

V trimming: 5 bases; J trimming: 4 bases; junction bases outside the gene matches: 11. CDR3 length equals 16 residues. Germline loops: CDR1 MDHEN, CDR2 SYDVKM. TCRdb's copy holds only in-frame clones and misses some; the assay was immunoSEQ multiplex PCR. The repertoire holds a few hundred thousand clones, roughly 90% seen once, with 9.5% in the top ten. The chain has TRBV28 and TRBJ2-7, with 10 nucleotides matching TRBD1. The TCR comes from a woman in her forties who had recovered from COVID-19. The sample consisted of PBMCs or T cells enriched from blood (not recorded which). For the CDR3, the DNA is TGTGCCAGCAGTGAAACTGACAGGGGGCGAGGTTACGAGCAGTACTTC. Translated, it gives CASSETDRGRGYEQYF.